This record covers a single T cell receptor beta chain. Its antigen target is currently unknown. Nothing much larger sits one base from this clone, and base qualities are not available. Trimming removed 5 bases from V and 5 bases from J, leaving 12 bases between the germline ends. The CDR3 numbers 13 residues from cysteine through phenylalanine. Only the CDR3 region is kept as DNA, spanning 39 bases read in frame from base 1. This entry comes from a study of blood T cell repertoires in COVID-19 (dated by TCRdb to 2020 to 2022). As for the study more broadly: Samples from collaborators originated in the United States, Italy and Spain and spanned both the acute and convalescent phases of COVID-19. Deeply sampled blood TCRbeta repertoires from subjects exposed to, actively infected with, or recovered from COVID-19 were included in the dataset. Nearly every sample came with metadata listing a de-identified subject ID, COVID-19 status, age in years and sex. Where available, HLA class I and class II types were obtained from metadata supplied by the sample provider rather than from assay-based typing. The samples were drawn from the first 160 participants of the ongoing ImmuneRACE study and from 950 to 1,500 subjects provided by 6 global collaborators. A freely available public database, intended as a resource for researchers studying the immune response to SARS-CoV-2, is where the repertoires were released. The prospective study material was composed of cDNA or gDNA derived from T cells, B-cell-depleted T cells, or PBMCs. Study-wide conclusions, independent of this receptor: How much clinical and demographic metadata was included differed by source and by participant, and the metadata was provided uncurated.

TCRbeta CDR3 regions were amplified from genomic DNA using the immunoSEQ Assay, a bias-controlled multiplex PCR. Under the source paper's analysis protocol: Nucleated cell counts per sample were estimated from amplification of reference gene primers within the assay. To quantify the absolute abundance of each unique TCRbeta CDR3 rearrangement, sequence reads were collapsed and filtered. For each sample, productive Simpson clonality was calculated by taking the square root of Simpson's diversity index across productive rearrangements. Here the immuneACCESS table is served through TCRdb, limited to in-frame sequences with V and J called. Missing clones are a known gap in these copies; in checked studies unresolved V genes cover under half, and the rest lacks a known reason. D and trimming were read from the DNA, whereas the V and J calls and clone size are those reported in that table. This sample lists about 150,000 clones; more than 80% were detected once. Roughly 8% of the sample is in the top ten clones.

Collaborating institutions collected whole blood in K2EDTA tubes following their own protocols. Collaborator samples were shipped for TCRbeta analysis as frozen whole blood, isolated PBMCs, or DNA extracted from either sample type. The receptor chain draws on TRBV12-3 or TRBV12-4 and TRBJ2-5, with no confident D gene call. The source of this sequence is a human donor with acute or convalescent COVID-19. The donor label of this sample is uncertain. Sequencing used peripheral blood. The CDR3 sequence is CASSPTSQETQYF. The nucleotide sequence is TGTGCCAGCAGTCCCACCTCCCAGGAGACCCAGTACTTC.